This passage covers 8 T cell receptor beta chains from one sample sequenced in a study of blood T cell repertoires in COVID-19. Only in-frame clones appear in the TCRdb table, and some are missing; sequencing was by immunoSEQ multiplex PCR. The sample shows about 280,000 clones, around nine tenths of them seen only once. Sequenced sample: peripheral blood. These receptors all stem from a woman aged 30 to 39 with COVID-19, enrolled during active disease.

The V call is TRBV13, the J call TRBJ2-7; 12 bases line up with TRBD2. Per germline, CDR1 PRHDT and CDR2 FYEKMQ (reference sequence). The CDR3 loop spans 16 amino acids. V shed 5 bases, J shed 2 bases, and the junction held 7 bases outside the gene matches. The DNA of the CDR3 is TGTGCCAGCAGCCCGACCCTAGCGGGGGGGCCCTACGAGCAGTACTTC. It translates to CASSPTLAGGPYEQYF.

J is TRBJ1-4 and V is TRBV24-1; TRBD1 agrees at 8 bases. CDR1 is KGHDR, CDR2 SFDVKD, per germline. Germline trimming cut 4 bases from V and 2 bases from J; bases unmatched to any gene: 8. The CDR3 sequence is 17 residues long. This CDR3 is CATSDLTGEETNEKLFF. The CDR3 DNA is TGTGCCACCAGTGACCTGACAGGGGAGGAGACTAATGAAAAACTGTTTTTT.

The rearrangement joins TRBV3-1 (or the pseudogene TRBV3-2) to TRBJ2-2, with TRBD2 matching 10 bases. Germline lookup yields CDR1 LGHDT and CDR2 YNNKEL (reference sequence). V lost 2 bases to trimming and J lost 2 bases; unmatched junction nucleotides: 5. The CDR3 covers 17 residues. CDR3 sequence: CASSQISGGLNTGELFF. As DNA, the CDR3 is TGTGCCAGCAGCCAAATTAGCGGGGGGCTTAACACCGGGGAGCTGTTTTTT.

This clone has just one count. Written as DNA, the CDR3 is TGCGCCAGCAGTGACCTCTCTGGAAACACCATATATTTT. This sequence encodes CASSDLSGNTIYF. The chain couples TRBV10-1 to TRBJ1-3; D unclear. Germline V gives CDR1 WNHNN, CDR2 SYGVQD (reference sequence). V lost 3 bases to trimming and J lost 0 bases, with 3 bases between them. CDR3 length equals 13 residues.

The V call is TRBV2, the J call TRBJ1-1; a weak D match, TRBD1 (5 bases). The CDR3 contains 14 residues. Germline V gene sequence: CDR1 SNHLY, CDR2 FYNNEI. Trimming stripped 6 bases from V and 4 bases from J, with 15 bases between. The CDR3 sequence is CASRTDTVGTEAFF. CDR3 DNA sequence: TGTGCCAGCAGGACAGACACAGTCGGCACTGAAGCTTTCTTT.

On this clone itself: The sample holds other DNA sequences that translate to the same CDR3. The DNA of the CDR3 is TGTGCCAGCAGCTTGACAGGAGATGGCTACACCTTC. Translating gives CASSLTGDGYTF. The chain has TRBV7-9 and TRBJ1-2; TRBD1 might be the D (6 bases). Germline loops: CDR1 SEHNR, CDR2 FQNEAQ (reference sequence). CDR3 length: 12 amino acids. V lost 3 bases to trimming and J lost 6 bases, with 8 bases between them. The whole variable domain, remainder taken from reference TRBV7-9 and TRBJ1-2, is DTGVSQNPRHKITKRGQNVTFRCDPISEHNRLYWYRQTLGQGPEFLTYFQNEAQLEKSRLLSDRFSAERPKGSFSTLEIQRTEQGDSAMYLCASSLTGDGYTFGSGTRLTVV.

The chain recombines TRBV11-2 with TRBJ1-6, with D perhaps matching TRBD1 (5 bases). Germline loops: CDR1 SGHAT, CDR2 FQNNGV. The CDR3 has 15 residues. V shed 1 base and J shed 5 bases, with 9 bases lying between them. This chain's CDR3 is CASSLAQGDNSPLHF. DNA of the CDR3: TGTGCCAGCAGCTTAGCCCAGGGTGATAATTCACCCCTCCACTTT.

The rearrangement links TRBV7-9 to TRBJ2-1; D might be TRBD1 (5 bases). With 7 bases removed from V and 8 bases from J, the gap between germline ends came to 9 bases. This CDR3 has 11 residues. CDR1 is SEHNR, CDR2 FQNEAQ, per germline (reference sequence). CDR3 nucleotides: TGTGCCAGCACCCTAGGGGATGAGCAGTTCTTC. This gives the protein CASTLGDEQFF.